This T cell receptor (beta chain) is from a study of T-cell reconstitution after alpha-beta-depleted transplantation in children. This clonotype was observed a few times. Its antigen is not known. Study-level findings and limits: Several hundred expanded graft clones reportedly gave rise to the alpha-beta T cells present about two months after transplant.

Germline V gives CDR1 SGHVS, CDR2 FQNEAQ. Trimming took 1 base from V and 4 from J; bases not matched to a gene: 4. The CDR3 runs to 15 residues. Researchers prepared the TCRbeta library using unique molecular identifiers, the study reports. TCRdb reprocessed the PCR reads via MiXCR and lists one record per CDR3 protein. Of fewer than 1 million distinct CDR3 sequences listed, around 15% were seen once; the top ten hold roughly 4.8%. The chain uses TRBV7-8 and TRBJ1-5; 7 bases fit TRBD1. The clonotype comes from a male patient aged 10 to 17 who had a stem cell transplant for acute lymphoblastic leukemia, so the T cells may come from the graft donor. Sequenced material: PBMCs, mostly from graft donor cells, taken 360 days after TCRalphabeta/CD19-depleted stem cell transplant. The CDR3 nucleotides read TGTGCCAGCAGCTTAGGCGGGACAGCTAATCAGCCCCAGCATTTT. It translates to CASSLGGTANQPQHF.